The source of this T cell receptor (beta chain) is a study of blood T cell repertoires in COVID-19. Whole-study context: Samples came from the United States, Italy and Spain, spanning acute and convalescent COVID-19.

Study processing details: Nucleated cell counts were estimated from reference gene primer amplification. Here immunoSEQ multiplex PCR was the method, and the copy in TCRdb shows in-frame clones only, minus some. V and J calls and clone size follow that table, whereas D and trimming were derived from the DNA. The data contain some 110,000 clones, around 86% of them seen just once; the ten biggest clones take up less than 8%. Sequenced material: peripheral blood. This clonotype was obtained from a man between 70 and 80 years old with acute or convalescent COVID-19.

CDR3 DNA sequence: TGTGCCAGCAGTTACCCCCAGACTTCGGCGGGGTCCACAGATACGCAGTATTTT. Translated, it gives CASSYPQTSAGSTDTQYF. The chain is built from TRBV6-2 or TRBV6-3 and TRBJ2-3; a weak D match, TRBD2 (6 bases). Trimming stripped 2 bases from V and 2 bases from J, with 20 bases between. Germline CDR1 reads MNHEY; CDR2 reads SVGEGT. The CDR3 is 18 amino acids.